This section outlines one T cell receptor (beta chain) sequence together with its context. The sample comes from a study of patients and donors after allogeneic stem cell transplantation. Trimming stripped 6 bases from V and 8 bases from J, with 19 bases between. The CDR3 runs to 15 residues. TCRdb fed the RT-PCR reads into MiXCR, producing one record per CDR3 protein. Of hundreds of thousands of distinct CDR3 sequences in the sample, 38% were seen once. This chain connects TRBV12-3 or TRBV12-4 to TRBJ1-4, with a tentative D call TRBD1 (6 bases). Sequencing input: blood, either unsorted or a sorted T cell fraction (not recorded which). This TCR derives from a human donor who was either an allogeneic HSCT recipient or a stem cell or donor lymphocyte infusion donor (not recorded which). It is not recorded whose cells these are; they may come from a transplant donor. For the CDR3, the DNA is TGTGCCAGCAGCCGACAGGTCCCGATCAGGGAAAAACTGTTTTTT. Translation: CASSRQVPIREKLFF.